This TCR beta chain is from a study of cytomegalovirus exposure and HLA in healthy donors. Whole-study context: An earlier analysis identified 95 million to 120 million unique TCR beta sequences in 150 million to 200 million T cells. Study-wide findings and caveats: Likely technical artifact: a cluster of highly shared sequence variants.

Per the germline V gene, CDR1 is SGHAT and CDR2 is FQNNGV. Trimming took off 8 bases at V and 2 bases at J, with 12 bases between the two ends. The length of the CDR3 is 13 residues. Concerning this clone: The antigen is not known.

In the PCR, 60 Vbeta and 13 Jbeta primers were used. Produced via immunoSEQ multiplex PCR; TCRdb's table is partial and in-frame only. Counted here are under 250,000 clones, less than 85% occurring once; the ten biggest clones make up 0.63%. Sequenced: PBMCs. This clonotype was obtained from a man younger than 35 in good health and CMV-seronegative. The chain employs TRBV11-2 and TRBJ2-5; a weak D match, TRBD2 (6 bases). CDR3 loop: CASAIREQETQYF. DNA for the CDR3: TGTGCCAGCGCCATCCGGGAGCAAGAGACCCAGTACTTC.